These 32 T cell receptor beta chains share one sample of origin, sequenced in a study of liver allograft versus peripheral blood T cells. Study-wide context: Hepatic allograft T cell receptor repertoires were evaluated relative to those present in recipients' peripheral blood.

One entry per CDR3 protein results from TCRdb running MiXCR on the reads. The sample has 8,500 to 9,500 distinct CDR3 sequences; roughly 22% are singletons. The receptors shown here come from a human patient who had a liver transplant. Part of the T cells may come from the graft donor.

The CDR3 DNA is TGTGCCAGCAGAAGCCACAGGGCCGATCAGCCCCAGCATTTT. Translating gives CASRSHRADQPQHF. This chain uses TRBV28 with TRBJ1-5, with D maybe TRBD1 (6 bases). The CDR3 contains 14 residues. Trimming left V 6 bases short and J 5 bases short, with 14 bases between. The germline gives CDR1 MDHEN, CDR2 SYDVKM.

This clonotype has a single count. This chain uses TRBV25-1 with TRBJ1-4, with a possible D match to TRBD1 (5 bases). CDR1 and CDR2 from the germline V gene are MGHDK and SYGVNS. CDR3 size: 15 residues. The V gene lost 3 bases and the J gene lost 5 bases, with 13 bases spanning the gap. CDR3 in amino acids: CASSDTGTGNEKLFF. The CDR3 DNA reads TGTGCCAGCAGTGACACCGGGACGGGGAATGAAAAACTGTTTTTT.

This clonotype ranks as medium-sized. The chain couples TRBV19 to TRBJ1-1; D remains unclear. The CDR3 runs to 13 residues. V shed 5 bases and J shed 4 bases, with 11 bases lying between them. Germline V gives CDR1 LNHDA, CDR2 SQIVND (reference sequence). The CDR3 DNA follows: TGTGCCAGTAGTTACGGGAGAAGCACTGAAGCTTTCTTT. This encodes CASSYGRSTEAFF.

This clonotype has a handful of counts. The chain has TRBV29-1 and TRBJ1-3; D might be TRBD1 (5 bases). The V end was cut by 4 bases, the J end by 4 bases, with 14 bases between. The CDR3 spans 14 residues. In germline, CDR1 is SQVTM, CDR2 ANQGSEA. The CDR3 protein is CSVGVQGTGNTIYF. CDR3 in DNA: TGCAGCGTTGGAGTCCAGGGAACGGGAAACACCATATATTTT.

This clonotype was picked up a small number of times. The chain has TRBV24-1 and TRBJ2-1; possible D gene TRBD1, 5 bases. CDR1 and CDR2 from the germline V gene are KGHDR and SFDVKD. The CDR3 length is 15 residues. V was trimmed by 0 bases and J by 5 bases, leaving 10 bases between them. CDR3 coding DNA: TGTGCCACCAGTGATTTGCGACAGAGTAACAATGAGCAGTTCTTC. This gives the protein CATSDLRQSNNEQFF.

The V and J genes are TRBV7-3 and TRBJ1-6; D ambiguous. V was trimmed by 2 bases and J by 7 bases, leaving 12 bases between them. There are 15 residues in the CDR3. Germline-derived CDR1 and CDR2 are SGHTA and FQGTGA. CDR3 sequence: CASSLGPAQNSPLHF. In DNA form, the CDR3 reads TGTGCCAGCAGCTTAGGGCCAGCGCAGAATTCACCCCTCCACTTT.

This clonotype is medium-sized (0.01 to 0.1%) within its sample. The chain combines TRBV19 with TRBJ2-2; 11 bases map to TRBD1. V gave up 7 bases and J gave up 9 bases; unmatched junction bases: 7. Germline V CDR1 and CDR2: LNHDA, SQIVND (reference sequence). The CDR3 is 14 residues long. CDR3 in DNA: TGTGCCAGTACCCGGGACAGGGGGACGAGGGAGCTGTTTTTT. Protein: CASTRDRGTRELFF.

This clonotype was counted ten times or more. This sequence joins TRBV7-9 and TRBJ1-4; the D is unclear. Per the germline V gene, CDR1 is SEHNR and CDR2 is FQNEAQ (reference sequence). The CDR3 is 12 amino acids. Trimming cost V 3 bases and J 8 bases, with 7 bases left between them. CDR3 in amino acids: CASSLLGEKLFF. CDR3 DNA: TGTGCCAGCAGCTTGCTGGGGGAAAAACTGTTTTTT.

This rearrangement joins TRBV20-1 to TRBJ2-1, with D possibly TRBD1 on 6 matching bases. The V end lost 6 bases, the J end lost 10 bases, and 10 bases lay between the germline ends. Germline V CDR1 and CDR2: DFQATT, SNEGSKA (reference sequence). The CDR3 is made up of 10 amino acids. The chain's CDR3 is CSALRGEQFF. The DNA for the CDR3 is TGCAGTGCCCTTAGGGGGGAGCAGTTCTTC.

The chain carries TRBV7-9 and TRBJ2-1, with D unclear. CDR1 and CDR2 (germline): SEHNR, FQNEAQ (reference sequence). The CDR3 length is 14 residues. V gave up 5 bases and J gave up 3 bases, with 11 bases separating them. The CDR3 DNA sequence: TGTGCCAGCAGCCTCGACAATTTCTACAATGAGCAGTTCTTC. Amino acid sequence: CASSLDNFYNEQFF.

This clonotype is medium-sized. This chain connects TRBV15 to TRBJ2-3; no firm D call. CDR3 length: 14 amino acids. Germline V gene sequence: CDR1 LNHNV, CDR2 YYDKDF (reference sequence). The V and J ends lost 0 bases and 0 bases respectively, with 4 bases between them. This chain's CDR3 is CATSREWSTDTQYF. The CDR3 DNA is TGTGCCACCAGCAGAGAGTGGAGCACAGATACGCAGTATTTT.

The chain carries TRBV6-1 and TRBJ1-5; a possible D gene is TRBD1 (5 bases). The germline CDR1 and CDR2 sequences are MNHNS and SASEGT. V dropped 5 bases and J dropped 5 bases, with 13 bases sitting between them. The CDR3 is made up of 14 amino acids. The CDR3 here is CASSPRGEDQPQHF. The CDR3 DNA reads TGTGCCAGCAGTCCCCGGGGGGAGGATCAGCCCCAGCATTTT.

This clonotype has at least ten counts. The chain joins TRBV19 to TRBJ2-7; 8 positions agree with TRBD2. Per germline, CDR1 LNHDA and CDR2 SQIVND (reference sequence). The CDR3 is 14 amino acids. The V segment lost 2 bases and the J segment 2 bases; nucleotides outside the gene matches: 2. The CDR3 here is CASSIKLAAYEQYF. The CDR3 bases are TGTGCCAGTAGTATAAAACTAGCGGCCTACGAGCAGTACTTC.

This clonotype has just one count. The chain recombines TRBV9 with TRBJ1-4; TRBD1 matches at 11 bases. With 7 bases clipped from V and 7 bases from J, the junction kept 3 bases outside the gene matches. The CDR3 covers 13 residues. Germline CDR1 SGDLS, CDR2 YYNGEE. In DNA, the CDR3 is TGTGCCAGCGGACAGGGGGCCGGTGAAAAACTGTTTTTT. This encodes CASGQGAGEKLFF. Based on the CDR3 plus reference TRBV9 and TRBJ1-4, the full variable domain is DSGVTQTPKHLITATGQRVTLRCSPRSGDLSVYWYQQSLDQGLQFLIQYYNGEERAKGNILERFSAQQFPDLHSELNLSSLELGDSALYFCASGQGAGEKLFFGSGTQLSVL.

By frequency in the sample, this clonotype is medium-sized (0.01 to 0.1%). The rearrangement joins TRBV28 to TRBJ1-2, with D possibly matching TRBD1 (6 bases). V was pared by 5 bases and J by 8 bases, with 21 bases between. The CDR3 sequence is 15 residues long. CDR1 MDHEN and CDR2 SYDVKM come from the germline V gene. The DNA of the CDR3 is TGTGCCAGCAGTGAGCTACAGGGAGAGACTTGGGGCTACACCTTC. This gives the protein CASSELQGETWGYTF.

The chain has TRBV20-1 and TRBJ1-4; D is perhaps TRBD1 (6 bases). V was trimmed by 8 bases and J by 8 bases, leaving 18 bases between them. Germline CDR1 is DFQATT and CDR2 is SNEGSKA (reference sequence). The length of the CDR3 is 13 residues. Here the CDR3 DNA reads TGCAGTCAACAGGGTCCAGAGGGGGAAAAACTGTTTTTT. Translated: CSQQGPEGEKLFF.

Relative to its sample, this clonotype is medium-sized (0.01 to 0.1%). V and J are TRBV29-1 and TRBJ1-4; D is possibly TRBD1 (5 bases). The CDR3 runs to 15 residues. V shed 1 base and J shed 8 bases, with 17 bases lying between them. Germline loops: CDR1 SQVTM, CDR2 ANQGSEA. In DNA form, the CDR3 reads TGCAGCGTTGAAGTCCACCTGGGACTTGGGGAAAAACTGTTTTTT. Translated, it gives CSVEVHLGLGEKLFF.

The V and J genes are TRBV18 and TRBJ1-5; D gene ambiguous. The CDR3 runs 15 residues. Germline V gene sequence: CDR1 KGHSH, CDR2 LQKENI. V lost 6 bases to trimming and J lost 0 bases, with 12 bases between them. CDR3 sequence reads: CASSPSGNSNQPQHF. The CDR3, as DNA: TGTGCCAGCTCCCCCAGTGGGAATAGCAATCAGCCCCAGCATTTT.

By share, this clonotype ranks as medium-sized. The chain is built from TRBV6-6 and TRBJ2-1; D possibly corresponds to TRBD2 (6 bases). The CDR3 consists of 17 residues. Germline-derived CDR1 and CDR2 are MNHNY and SVGAGI (reference sequence). Trimming pared 2 bases from V and 9 bases from J, leaving 23 bases between. As DNA, the CDR3 is TGTGCCAGCAGTTACGCTCACTCGGGGCAGCCGGGGGTTGAGCAGTTCTTC. Encoded protein: CASSYAHSGQPGVEQFF.

In this sample, this clonotype is medium-sized. The CDR3 loop is CASSPWGEGVGTEAFF. CDR3 DNA sequence: TGTGCCAGCAGTCCCTGGGGTGAGGGAGTGGGCACTGAAGCTTTCTTT. The chain carries TRBV27 and TRBJ1-1; the D is unclear. Germline lookup yields CDR1 MNHEY and CDR2 SMNVEV (reference sequence). V lost 5 bases and J lost 4, with 20 bases in between. The CDR3 extends over 16 amino acids.

In its sample, this clonotype ranks as medium-sized. This chain links TRBV19 with TRBJ1-4; D may be TRBD1 (5 bases). The CDR3 is made up of 16 amino acids. V was pared by 1 base and J by 5 bases, with 14 bases between. CDR1 LNHDA and CDR2 SQIVND come from the germline V gene (reference sequence). CDR3 in DNA: TGTGCCAGTAGTATAGTGGGGAGACAGAAGAATGAAAAACTGTTTTTT. It yields the protein CASSIVGRQKNEKLFF. Together with reference TRBV19 and TRBJ1-4, the CDR3 gives the full variable domain: DGGITQSPKYLFRKEGQNVTLSCEQNLNHDAMYWYRQDPGQGLRLIYYSQIVNDFQKGDIAEGYSVSREKKESFPLTVTSAQKNPTAFYLCASSIVGRQKNEKLFFGSGTQLSVL.

The rearrangement links TRBV29-1 to TRBJ1-3, with D maybe TRBD1 (5 bases). This CDR3 contains 13 residues. Germline lookup yields CDR1 SQVTM and CDR2 ANQGSEA. The V end was cut by 3 bases, the J end by 3 bases, with 9 bases between. The CDR3 spells CSVEGGDGNTIYF. DNA of the CDR3: TGCAGCGTTGAGGGGGGGGATGGAAACACCATATATTTT.

CDR3 DNA: TGCAGTGCTAGGTTGGCGGGGGGCACAGATACGCAGTATTTT. Amino acids: CSARLAGGTDTQYF. The rearrangement uses TRBV20-1 and TRBJ2-3; 7 positions match TRBD2. There are 14 residues in the CDR3. With V trimmed by 3 bases and J by 1 base, 4 bases remained unmatched. The V gene's germline CDR1 is DFQATT and CDR2 SNEGSKA (reference sequence).

V and J are TRBV9 and TRBJ2-3; 7 nucleotides match TRBD2. Germline assignment: CDR1 SGDLS and CDR2 YYNGEE. V was clipped by 4 bases and J by 4 bases; unmatched bases: 6. The CDR3 runs 14 residues. Here the CDR3 reads CASSRLASADTQYF. The CDR3 nucleotides are TGTGCCAGCAGCCGACTAGCCTCCGCAGATACGCAGTATTTT.

By share of the sample, this clonotype is medium-sized. The CDR3 is CAWSVRTGGYNEQFF. For the CDR3, the DNA is TGTGCCTGGAGTGTACGGACAGGGGGCTACAATGAGCAGTTCTTC. The chain couples TRBV30 to TRBJ2-1, with 10 nucleotides matching TRBD1. Germline V gene lookup returns CDR1 GTSNPN and CDR2 SVGIG (reference sequence). V lost 0 bases and J lost 3; bases outside the gene matches: 2. CDR3 length: 15 residues.

This clonotype is deemed medium-sized (0.01 to 0.1%). V gene TRBV6-6 combines with J gene TRBJ2-5; D unresolved. CDR1 MNHNY and CDR2 SVGAGI come from the germline V gene (reference sequence). V lost 7 bases to trimming and J lost 4 bases, with 10 bases between them. The CDR3 extends over 12 amino acids. CDR3 in DNA: TGTGCCAGCACCCCCTGGCCAGAGACCCAGTACTTC. Translating it yields CASTPWPETQYF.

This clonotype was observed many times. The chain links TRBV6-5 to TRBJ1-6, with D unclear. The V end was cut by 7 bases, the J end by 0 bases, with 10 bases between. The CDR3 runs to 15 residues. The germline V gene has CDR1 MNHEY and CDR2 SVGAGI. The CDR3 DNA follows: TGTGCCAGCATAAAAGCCAGCTCCTATAATTCACCCCTCCACTTT. It is translated as CASIKASSYNSPLHF.

This clonotype was detected ten times or more. The rearrangement links TRBV28 to TRBJ1-5; D is ambiguous. Between the trimmed V and J ends, which lost 7 bases and 0 bases, there was a span of 7 bases. Per the germline V gene, CDR1 is MDHEN and CDR2 is SYDVKM. The CDR3 consists of 13 residues. CDR3 region: CASMDSSNQPQHF. DNA of the CDR3: TGTGCCAGCATGGACTCTAGCAATCAGCCCCAGCATTTT.

Only a few counts were recorded for this clonotype. The V and J genes are TRBV20-1 and TRBJ2-3; 7 bases agree with TRBD2. Looked up from germline, CDR1 is DFQATT and CDR2 is SNEGSKA (reference sequence). V lost 7 bases, J lost 0 bases, and 13 bases stayed unmatched. CDR3 length: 16 amino acids. Here the CDR3 reads CSVGVRREVSTDTQYF. Written as DNA, the CDR3 is TGCAGTGTCGGGGTCCGCCGGGAGGTGAGCACAGATACGCAGTATTTT.

In its sample, this clonotype was seen a few times. This chain links TRBV14 with TRBJ1-1; possible D gene TRBD1, 5 bases. CDR1 is SGHDN and CDR2 is FVKESK in the germline V gene. The CDR3 is 15 amino acids. Trimming stripped 0 bases from V and 2 bases from J, with 10 bases between. The CDR3 nucleotides read TGTGCCAGCAGCCAAGAAATCGACAGTAACACTGAAGCTTTCTTT. Protein product: CASSQEIDSNTEAFF. Using reference TRBV14 and TRBJ1-1 for the parts outside the CDR3, the full variable domain is EAGVTQFPSHSVIEKGQTVTLRCDPISGHDNLYWYRRVMGKEIKFLLHFVKESKQDESGMPNNRFLAERTGGTYSTLKVQPAELEDSGVYFCASSQEIDSNTEAFFGQGTRLTVV.

This clonotype was seen a handful of times. V and J are TRBV20-1 and TRBJ2-7; 13 bases align to TRBD2. V lost 7 bases and J lost 2; bases outside the gene matches: 5. Germline V lookup: CDR1 DFQATT, CDR2 SNEGSKA (reference sequence). The CDR3 loop spans 14 amino acids. In DNA form, the CDR3 reads TGCAGTGTCCCGGGACTAGCGGGGACCTACGAGCAGTACTTC. This sequence encodes CSVPGLAGTYEQYF.

By its share, this clonotype is medium-sized (0.01 to 0.1%). V usage is TRBV19 and J usage is TRBJ1-1, with no clear D. Trimming cost V 1 base and J 1 base, with 7 bases left between them. The CDR3 totals 14 residues. CDR1 LNHDA and CDR2 SQIVND come from the germline V gene (reference sequence). This CDR3 reads CASSIGSGNTEAFF. CDR3 coding DNA: TGTGCCAGTAGTATAGGATCTGGGAACACTGAAGCTTTCTTT.